These 28 T cell receptor beta chains were sequenced from one sample in a study of cytomegalovirus exposure and HLA in healthy donors. Profiling relied on immunoSEQ multiplex PCR, and the TCRdb table lists in-frame clones only, not all of them. The sample consists of some 160,000 clones, approximately 93% of them appearing once. Sample: PBMCs. All receptors come from a man aged 18 to 30 in good health and CMV-seronegative.

This sequence joins TRBV7-9 and TRBJ2-1, with 12 bases fitting TRBD2. This CDR3 spans 16 amino acids. In germline, CDR1 is SEHNR, CDR2 FQNEAQ (reference sequence). With 5 bases clipped from V and 6 bases from J, the junction kept 8 bases outside the gene matches. The CDR3 DNA is TGTGCCAGCAGCCTAACCCTAGCGGGGGGGCTCAATGAGCAGTTCTTC. Translated: CASSLTLAGGLNEQFF.

The J gene is TRBJ2-7, the V gene TRBV11-2; 9 bases fit TRBD1. The CDR3 totals 16 residues. The germline CDR1 and CDR2 sequences are SGHAT and FQNNGV. V lost 0 bases to trimming and J lost 2 bases; unmatched junction nucleotides: 5. The CDR3 is CASSLEGRQGAYEQYF. For the CDR3, the DNA is TGTGCCAGCAGCTTAGAGGGGAGACAGGGGGCCTACGAGCAGTACTTC.

The rearrangement joins TRBV5-4 to TRBJ1-2, with 8 bases lining up with TRBD1. The CDR3 loop spans 14 amino acids. The germline CDR1 and CDR2 sequences are SGHNT and YYREEE (reference sequence). Trimming took 3 bases from V and 4 from J; bases not matched to a gene: 5. CDR3 nucleotide sequence: TGTGCCAGCAGCTCCGGGACAGGAATCTATGGCTACACCTTC. Translated: CASSSGTGIYGYTF.

The chain carries TRBV13 and TRBJ2-1, with 16 nucleotides matching TRBD2. V lost 5 bases to trimming and J lost 9 bases; unmatched junction nucleotides: 4. The CDR3 contains 15 residues. CDR1 is PRHDT and CDR2 is FYEKMQ in the germline V gene (reference sequence). The CDR3 bases are TGTGCCAGCAGCCCGGGACTAGCGGGGGGGGGTGAGCAGTTCTTC. The encoded protein is CASSPGLAGGGEQFF.

CDR3: CASSYRGIAGPDTQYF. Written as DNA, the CDR3 is TGTGCCAGCAGTTACAGGGGAATAGCGGGTCCAGATACGCAGTATTTT. The gene calls are TRBV6-5 and TRBJ2-3, with 7 bases aligning to TRBD2. The CDR3 loop spans 16 amino acids. V lost 2 bases and J lost 4; bases outside the gene matches: 9. Germline V gene lookup returns CDR1 MNHEY and CDR2 SVGAGI.

V and J are TRBV28 and TRBJ1-3, with a tentative D call TRBD1 (6 bases). This CDR3 is 14 amino acids long. V lost 2 bases to trimming and J lost 6 bases, with 11 bases between them. The germline V gene has CDR1 MDHEN and CDR2 SYDVKM. CDR3 nucleotide sequence: TGTGCCAGCAGTTTACACAGGGTGGAAAACACCATATATTTT. Its translation: CASSLHRVENTIYF.

V usage is TRBV19 and J usage is TRBJ2-5; TRBD2 matches 7 bases. Germline-derived CDR1 and CDR2 are LNHDA and SQIVND (reference sequence). Losses at the gene ends were 3 bases for V and 5 bases for J; bases not matched to a gene: 3. The CDR3 has 13 residues. CDR3 residues: CASSMGRVETQYF. The CDR3 bases are TGTGCCAGTAGTATGGGGAGGGTGGAGACCCAGTACTTC.

The rearrangement links TRBV5-4 to TRBJ2-1; TRBD1 aligns across 10 bases. CDR1 and CDR2 from the germline V gene are SGHNT and YYREEE (reference sequence). This CDR3 contains 15 residues. V trimming: 4 bases; J trimming: 1 base; junction bases outside the gene matches: 2. CDR3 DNA sequence: TGTGCCAGCAGCCCGGGACAGGGGTCCTACAATGAGCAGTTCTTC. It codes for CASSPGQGSYNEQFF.

This chain connects TRBV5-6 to TRBJ2-7, with D maybe TRBD1 (6 bases). Trimming removed 0 bases from V and 2 bases from J, with 12 bases in between. CDR1 and CDR2 from the germline V gene are SGHDT and YYEEEE. The CDR3 contains 15 residues. The CDR3 is CASSLETGSPYEQYF. CDR3 nucleotides: TGTGCCAGCAGCTTGGAAACAGGGAGCCCCTACGAGCAGTACTTC.

J is TRBJ2-1 and V is TRBV6-7; D not certain. TRBV6-7 is an ORF, with its function uncertain. V shed 0 bases and J shed 7 bases, with 4 bases lying between them. This CDR3 is 12 amino acids long. CDR3 loop: CASSYSKNEQFF. DNA of the CDR3: TGTGCCAGCAGTTACTCTAAAAATGAGCAGTTCTTC.

The chain carries TRBV9 and TRBJ2-5; TRBD2 is a possible D gene (5 bases). CDR3 length: 17 residues. The germline CDR1 and CDR2 sequences are SGDLS and YYNGEE. V was clipped by 2 bases and J by 1 base, with 18 bases between them. CDR3: CASSVHGPGSIQETQYF. DNA of the CDR3: TGTGCCAGCAGCGTCCACGGGCCGGGGAGCATCCAAGAGACCCAGTACTTC.

The chain uses TRBV10-2 and TRBJ1-2; the match to TRBD1 covers 9 bases. V gave up 10 bases and J gave up 4 bases; unmatched junction bases: 7. Germline CDR1 is WSHSY and CDR2 is SAAADI. The CDR3 has 13 residues. DNA of the CDR3: TGCGCCATTTCATCGGACAGGGGCTATGGCTACACCTTC. This sequence encodes CAISSDRGYGYTF.

V and J are TRBV27 and TRBJ2-2; 8 bases match TRBD2. With V trimmed by 5 bases and J by 6 bases, 11 bases remained unmatched. The germline V gene has CDR1 MNHEY and CDR2 SMNVEV (reference sequence). This CDR3 region has 16 residues. This CDR3 is CASSGPTGLGPGELFF. The CDR3 DNA sequence: TGTGCCAGCAGTGGGCCAACGGGACTAGGACCCGGGGAGCTGTTTTTT.

V is TRBV19 and J is TRBJ2-3; D not resolved. The CDR3 is 16 amino acids. The V end lost 3 bases, the J end lost 5 bases, and 18 bases lay between the germline ends. Germline loops: CDR1 LNHDA, CDR2 SQIVND (reference sequence). CDR3 loop: CASSISRVGNGDTQYF. In nucleotides, the CDR3 is TGTGCCAGTAGTATTTCTCGGGTGGGTAATGGAGATACGCAGTATTTT.

The DNA for the CDR3 is TGTGCCAGTAGTCCCCGGGGTAGCGGTCGAACCTACGAGCAGTACGTC. It translates to CASSPRGSGRTYEQYV. The chain recombines TRBV19 with TRBJ2-7; tentative D call: TRBD2 (6 bases). CDR3 length: 16 amino acids. In germline, CDR1 is LNHDA, CDR2 SQIVND (reference sequence). The V end lost 5 bases, the J end lost 2 bases, and 19 bases lay between the germline ends.

The rearrangement links TRBV2 to TRBJ2-5, with 9 positions matching TRBD2. Unmatched junction bases numbered 17, after V lost 7 bases and J lost 5 bases. This CDR3 spans 17 amino acids. Looked up from germline, CDR1 is SNHLY and CDR2 is FYNNEI. The CDR3 sequence is CASNHWSSAGGLETQYF. CDR3 bases: TGTGCCAGCAACCACTGGAGTAGTGCGGGGGGGCTGGAGACCCAGTACTTC.

J is TRBJ2-7 and V is TRBV10-2, with D possibly being TRBD2 (5 bases). Germline V gene lookup returns CDR1 WSHSY and CDR2 SAAADI. The CDR3 length is 16 residues. V was cut by 3 bases and J by 0 bases, with 15 bases left in between. The CDR3 sequence is CASSEWGERSSYEQYV. As DNA, the CDR3 is TGCGCCAGCAGTGAATGGGGAGAGCGCAGCTCCTACGAGCAGTACGTC.

The chain links TRBV19 to TRBJ2-7; TRBD1 agrees at 7 bases. The germline CDR1 and CDR2 sequences are LNHDA and SQIVND (reference sequence). J lost 2 bases, V lost 6 bases, and 10 bases had no gene match. The CDR3 is 15 amino acids. CDR3 sequence: CASRPSMTGTYEQYF. CDR3 DNA: TGTGCCAGTAGGCCTAGCATGACAGGGACCTACGAGCAGTACTTC.

This chain uses TRBV30 with TRBJ1-1; unclear D gene. This CDR3 region has 13 residues. Per germline, CDR1 GTSNPN and CDR2 SVGIG (reference sequence). V lost 2 bases and J 4 bases, leaving 11 bases between the germline ends. For the CDR3, the DNA is TGTGCCTGGAGTAGAGGGTGGCCCACTGAAGCTTTCTTT. Its protein is CAWSRGWPTEAFF.

This clone appeared once. CDR3 sequence: CAWENRLSYEQYF. The CDR3 coding sequence is TGTGCCTGGGAGAACAGGCTTTCCTACGAGCAGTACTTC. This rearrangement joins TRBV30 to TRBJ2-7, with D maybe TRBD1 (5 bases). The CDR3 loop spans 13 amino acids. From germline, CDR1 is GTSNPN and CDR2 SVGIG (reference sequence). Trimming stripped 5 bases from V and 1 base from J, with 12 bases between.

V gene TRBV11-3 combines with J gene TRBJ2-3; D unresolved. The V gene's germline CDR1 is SGHNT and CDR2 YENEEA. This CDR3 contains 13 residues. V lost 0 bases, J lost 7 bases, and 8 bases lay in between. The CDR3 protein is CASSLDVRNTQYF. CDR3 nucleotides: TGTGCCAGCAGCTTAGATGTGAGGAATACGCAGTATTTT. Full variable domain (outside the CDR3, taken from reference TRBV11-3 and TRBJ2-3): EAGVVQSPRYKIIEKKQPVAFWCNPISGHNTLYWYLQNLGQGPELLIRYENEEAVDDSQLPKDRFSAERLKGVDSTLKIQPAELGDSAVYLCASSLDVRNTQYFGPGTRLTVL.

CDR3 amino acids: CASSYLGQGHTDTQYF. DNA for the CDR3: TGTGCCAGCAGCTATCTCGGACAGGGGCACACAGATACGCAGTATTTT. The chain is built from TRBV11-2 and TRBJ2-3, with 9 bases aligning to TRBD1. CDR1 SGHAT and CDR2 FQNNGV come from the germline V gene. CDR3 length equals 16 residues. The V segment lost 4 bases and the J segment 2 bases; nucleotides outside the gene matches: 7.

This clone is a singleton in its sample. This rearrangement joins TRBV27 to TRBJ1-1, with no clear D. This CDR3 comprises 13 residues. Trimming took off 3 bases at V and 1 base at J, with 6 bases between the two ends. CDR1 is MNHEY, CDR2 SMNVEV, per germline (reference sequence). The CDR3 sequence: CASSFSGNTEAFF. As DNA, the CDR3 is TGTGCCAGCAGTTTTTCAGGGAACACTGAAGCTTTCTTT.

V and J are TRBV2 and TRBJ2-5; 9 nucleotides align to TRBD2. Trimming took 6 bases from V and 3 from J; bases not matched to a gene: 11. CDR3 length: 16 residues. The germline CDR1 and CDR2 sequences are SNHLY and FYNNEI. The CDR3 bases are TGTGCCAGCAGCGGTAGAGCGGGGGGATTAAAAGAGACCCAGTACTTC. Its protein product is CASSGRAGGLKETQYF.

The genes are TRBV6-6 and TRBJ2-7; 11 nucleotides match TRBD2. There are 13 residues in the CDR3. V shed 7 bases, J shed 3 bases, and the junction held 2 bases outside the gene matches. Germline V CDR1 and CDR2: MNHNY, SVGAGI (reference sequence). As DNA, the CDR3 is TGTGCCAGCACCACTAGCGGGAGCTACGAGCAGTACGTC. This sequence encodes CASTTSGSYEQYV.

The chain has TRBV27 and TRBJ2-1; 12 bases fit TRBD2. CDR3 length: 18 residues. Germline CDR1 reads MNHEY; CDR2 reads SMNVEV (reference sequence). V shed 0 bases, J shed 0 bases, and the junction held 3 bases outside the gene matches. The CDR3 here is CASSLSLGLAGSYNEQFF. The CDR3 DNA follows: TGTGCCAGCAGTTTATCGCTGGGACTAGCGGGCTCCTACAATGAGCAGTTCTTC.

The chain joins TRBV5-1 to TRBJ2-1; TRBD2 agrees at 12 bases. The V segment lost 5 bases and the J segment 9 bases; nucleotides outside the gene matches: 3. The CDR3 has 13 amino acids. Germline loops: CDR1 SGHRS, CDR2 YFSETQ. In nucleotides, the CDR3 is TGCGCCAGCAGAGGACTAGCGGGGTTTGAGCAGTTCTTC. This translates into CASRGLAGFEQFF. The variable domain in full, completed from reference TRBV5-1 and TRBJ2-1, reads KAGVTQTPRYLIKTRGQQVTLSCSPISGHRSVSWYQQTPGQGLQFLFEYFSETQRNKGNFPGRFSGRQFSNSRSEMNVSTLELGDSALYLCASRGLAGFEQFFGPGTRLTVL.

The chain has TRBV6-6 and TRBJ2-2; tentatively, D is TRBD2 (7 bases). CDR1 and CDR2 (germline): MNHNY, SVGAGI (reference sequence). Trimming pared 4 bases from V and 6 bases from J, leaving 12 bases between. This CDR3 comprises 14 residues. CDR3 amino acids: CASSLWRGPGELFF. For the CDR3, the DNA is TGTGCCAGCAGTTTGTGGCGGGGGCCCGGGGAGCTGTTTTTT.